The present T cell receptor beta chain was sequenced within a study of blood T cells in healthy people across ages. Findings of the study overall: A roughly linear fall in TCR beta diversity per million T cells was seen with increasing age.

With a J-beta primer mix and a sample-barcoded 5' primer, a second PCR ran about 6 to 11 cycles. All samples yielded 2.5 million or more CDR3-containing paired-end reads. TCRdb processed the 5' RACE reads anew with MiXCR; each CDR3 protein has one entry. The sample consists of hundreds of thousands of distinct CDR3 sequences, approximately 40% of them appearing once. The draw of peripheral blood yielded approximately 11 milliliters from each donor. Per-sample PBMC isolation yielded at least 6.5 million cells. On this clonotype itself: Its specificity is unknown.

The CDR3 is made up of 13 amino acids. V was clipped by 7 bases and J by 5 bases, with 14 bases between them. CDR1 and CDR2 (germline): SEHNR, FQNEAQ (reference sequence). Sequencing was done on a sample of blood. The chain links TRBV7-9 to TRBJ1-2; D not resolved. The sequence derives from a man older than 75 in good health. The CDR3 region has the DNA TGTGCCAGCACCATTAGTGGGATATATGGCTACACCTTC. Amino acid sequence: CASTISGIYGYTF.